Below are 30 T cell receptor beta chains sequenced from a single sample in a study of molecular identifiers for immune sequencing clone quantification. MiXCR, run by TCRdb on the PCR reads, gives a single entry per CDR3 protein. The repertoire holds about 12,000 distinct CDR3 sequences, with approximately 15% as singletons. Sequencing was done on a sample of naive CD8+ T cells from blood, with Jurkat cell RNA spiked in. The subset: FACS-sorted CD8+CD4-CCR7+CD45RA+ naive T cells. The receptors originated from a human donor in good health. Some libraries in this study had Jurkat cell RNA spiked in.

This clonotype occurred many times. The chain uses TRBV4-3 and TRBJ2-1; 11 bases are shared with TRBD2. The trim removed 3 bases at V and 9 bases at J, leaving 7 bases unmatched. The CDR3 contains 15 residues. Looked up from germline, CDR1 is LGHNA and CDR2 is YSLEER. DNA for the CDR3: TGCGCCAGCAGCCAGAGACTAGCGGGAATCAGTGAGCAGTTCTTC. Its translation is CASSQRLAGISEQFF.

This clonotype counts as medium-sized. This chain uses TRBV28 with TRBJ1-1; D gene ambiguous. CDR1 MDHEN and CDR2 SYDVKM come from the germline V gene. The V and J ends lost 7 bases and 5 bases respectively, with 14 bases between them. The CDR3 covers 13 residues. Here the CDR3 DNA reads TGTGCCAGCAAGCCAGATTCTGGAACTGAAGCTTTCTTT. Protein: CASKPDSGTEAFF.

This chain uses TRBV10-3 with TRBJ2-7, with 7 bases that match TRBD1. The CDR3 length is 11 residues. Germline CDR1 reads ENHRY; CDR2 reads SYGVKD. CDR3: CAIRQGYEQYV. Written as DNA, the CDR3 is TGCGCCATCAGACAGGGTTACGAGCAGTACGTC.

Judged by abundance, this clonotype is medium-sized (0.01 to 0.1%). V is TRBV4-3 and J is TRBJ2-7; possible D gene TRBD2, 6 bases. V was cut by 1 base and J by 2 bases, with 12 bases left in between. The CDR3 length is 15 residues. The germline gives CDR1 LGHNA, CDR2 YSLEER. The CDR3 spells CASSQGGGLTYEQYF. The CDR3 nucleotides are TGCGCCAGCAGCCAAGGTGGAGGGCTAACCTACGAGCAGTACTTC.

Comment on this clonotype: A much larger clone sits a single nucleotide away, making a read error possible. J is TRBJ2-3 and V is TRBV7-9; a possible D gene is TRBD2 (5 bases). CDR1 and CDR2 from the germline V gene are SEHNR and FQNEAQ (reference sequence). This CDR3 is built from 16 residues. The CDR3 is CGSSFAGGGYTDTQYF. CDR3 DNA: TGTGGCAGCAGCTTTGCGGGCGGCGGTTACACAGATACGCAGTATTTT.

This clonotype was seen repeatedly, ten times or more. The chain couples TRBV19 to TRBJ1-1; D remains ambiguous. CDR3 length: 13 amino acids. The germline V gene encodes CDR1 LNHDA and CDR2 SQIVND (reference sequence). The ends were cut back, 6 bases at V and 1 base at J, with 9 bases in the middle. CDR3 sequence (DNA): TGTGCCAGTAGATCTGCGGCGAACACTGAAGCTTTCTTT. This sequence encodes CASRSAANTEAFF.

Judged by abundance, this clonotype is medium-sized (0.01 to 0.1%). The V and J genes are TRBV29-1 and TRBJ2-2; D might be TRBD1 (6 bases). Germline lookup yields CDR1 SQVTM and CDR2 ANQGSEA. V was cut by 5 bases and J by 0 bases, with 10 bases left in between. The CDR3 contains 14 residues. The CDR3 reads CSVWDKTNTGELFF. The CDR3 DNA sequence: TGCAGCGTTTGGGACAAAACGAACACCGGGGAGCTGTTTTTT.

There are many counts of this clonotype. The chain carries TRBV7-9 and TRBJ1-2; the D is unclear. V gave up 1 base and J gave up 11 bases, with 11 bases separating them. Per germline, CDR1 SEHNR and CDR2 FQNEAQ (reference sequence). The CDR3 runs to 12 residues. CDR3 sequence reads: CASSLELRSYTF. CDR3 nucleotides: TGTGCCAGCAGCTTAGAACTGAGGTCGTACACCTTC.

Note on this clonotype: One base away lies a much larger clone, so this may be a sequencing read error. In DNA, the CDR3 is TGTGCCAGCAGCCCTGTATCGAGTAATGAAGAACTGTTTTTT. Its protein is CASSPVSSNEELFF. The gene calls are TRBV7-9 and TRBJ1-4; D gene unclear. Germline V gene lookup returns CDR1 SEHNR and CDR2 FQNEAQ (reference sequence). CDR3 length: 14 amino acids.

In regard to this clonotype: A read error is possible here, since a much larger clone lies one base away. This rearrangement joins TRBV6-5 to TRBJ1-5; weak D call: TRBD1 (5 bases). In germline, CDR1 is MNHEY, CDR2 SVGAGI. The CDR3 covers 16 residues. V lost 5 bases and J 4 bases, leaving 18 bases between the germline ends. CDR3 residues: CASSPSVGDSNQPQHF. The CDR3 DNA reads as TGTGCCAGCAGTCCGAGTGTGGGGGACTCTAATCAGCCCCAGCATTTT.

By share, this clonotype ranks as medium-sized. The V gene is TRBV7-2, the J gene TRBJ2-1; 10 nucleotides align to TRBD2. CDR1 SGHTA and CDR2 FQGNSA come from the germline V gene. V was pared by 4 bases and J by 6 bases, with 6 bases of the junction left unmatched. This CDR3 has 15 amino acids. CDR3 region: CASSSTGLAFNEQFF. The CDR3 DNA sequence: TGTGCCAGCAGCTCGACGGGACTAGCGTTCAATGAGCAGTTCTTC.

This clonotype is labeled as medium-sized (0.01 to 0.1%). V usage is TRBV14 and J usage is TRBJ2-3; D is ambiguous. V dropped 1 base and J dropped 2 bases, with 13 bases sitting between them. The germline CDR1 and CDR2 sequences are SGHDN and FVKESK. This CDR3 contains 16 residues. In DNA, the CDR3 is TGTGCCAGCAGCCAAGCGGTTTTAGCCTCCACAGATACGCAGTATTTT. Translating it yields CASSQAVLASTDTQYF. Drawing the rest from reference TRBV14 and TRBJ2-3, the complete variable domain is EAGVTQFPSHSVIEKGQTVTLRCDPISGHDNLYWYRRVMGKEIKFLLHFVKESKQDESGMPNNRFLAERTGGTYSTLKVQPAELEDSGVYFCASSQAVLASTDTQYFGPGTRLTVL.

The genes are TRBV6-1 and TRBJ1-5, with 7 nucleotides matching TRBD1. J gave up 0 bases and V 8 bases, and 7 bases lay outside the gene matches. The CDR3 covers 15 residues. The V gene's germline CDR1 is MNHNS and CDR2 SASEGT. The CDR3 DNA reads TGTGCCAGCGCGACAGGGCCATATAGCAATCAGCCCCAGCATTTT. Protein: CASATGPYSNQPQHF.

By its share, this clonotype is medium-sized. The genes are TRBV21-1 and TRBJ2-5; the D call TRBD2 from the table was never checked on the DNA. TRBV21-1 is a documented pseudogene. The CDR3 sequence is 14 residues long. The CDR3 DNA sequence: TGTGCCAGCTCCCGACTAGAACCACTGGAGACCCAGTACTTC. Residues: CASSRLEPLETQYF.

On this clonotype: Sequence at one end of the junction differs from germline and may be a read error. The gene calls are TRBV27 and TRBJ2-2; 10 positions agree with TRBD2. CDR3 length equals 17 residues. Germline lookup yields CDR1 MNHEY and CDR2 SMNVEV (reference sequence). The CDR3 spells CASSLGLAVSPSGEPFF. Here the CDR3 DNA reads TGTGCCAGCAGTTTAGGACTAGCGGTCTCTCCGAGCGGGGAGCCGTTTTTT.

This clonotype is medium-sized in the sample. This chain connects TRBV29-1 to TRBJ2-6; no firm D call. Deletions cut 4 bases from V and 1 base from J, with 5 bases between. Germline CDR1 reads SQVTM; CDR2 reads ANQGSEA. The CDR3 loop spans 13 amino acids. In nucleotides, the CDR3 is TGCAGCGTTGCGAGATCTGGGGCCAACGTCCTGACTTTC. Protein sequence: CSVARSGANVLTF.

This clonotype was found once. V is TRBV12-3 or TRBV12-4 and J is TRBJ1-1, with D possibly TRBD1 on 5 matching bases. The CDR3 sequence is 13 residues long. Trimming stripped 3 bases from V and 6 bases from J, with 11 bases between. Written as DNA, the CDR3 is TGTGCCAGCAGTTTGGGCCGGGGCGCTGAAGCTTTCTTT. The encoded protein is CASSLGRGAEAFF.

This clonotype counts as medium-sized. The CDR3, as DNA: TGCGCCAGCAGCCCGGACAGACGCACAGATACGCAGTATTTT. Amino acids: CASSPDRRTDTQYF. The rearrangement uses TRBV5-1 and TRBJ2-3; a weak D match, TRBD1 (6 bases). Germline V gene lookup returns CDR1 SGHRS and CDR2 YFSETQ. The CDR3 contains 14 residues. V lost 4 bases and J 1 base, leaving 10 bases between the germline ends. Based on the CDR3 plus reference TRBV5-1 and TRBJ2-3, the full variable domain is KAGVTQTPRYLIKTRGQQVTLSCSPISGHRSVSWYQQTPGQGLQFLFEYFSETQRNKGNFPGRFSGRQFSNSRSEMNVSTLELGDSALYLCASSPDRRTDTQYFGPGTRLTVL.

This clonotype is medium-sized by share. The genes are TRBV10-3 and TRBJ2-5; maybe TRBD2 (6 bases). The CDR3 runs 14 residues. The germline CDR1 and CDR2 sequences are ENHRY and SYGVKD. V lost 6 bases and J lost 0, with 11 bases in between. The CDR3 coding sequence is TGTGCCATCAGATCGGCTAGCGACCAAGAGACCCAGTACTTC. Its protein is CAIRSASDQETQYF.

As regards this clonotype: A read error may be the cause here, since a much bigger clone is one base away. V and J are TRBV7-3 and TRBJ2-1, with 11 bases fitting TRBD2. After removal of 8 bases from V and 7 bases from J, the junction contained 16 bases not matched to a gene. The CDR3 has 17 amino acids. Looked up from germline, CDR1 is SGHTA and CDR2 is FQGTGA. The CDR3 sequence: CASGPSPTSGDGNEQFF. CDR3 bases: TGTGCCAGCGGCCCAAGCCCGACTAGCGGGGATGGGAATGAGCAGTTCTTC.

This clonotype counts as medium-sized. This rearrangement joins TRBV7-6 to TRBJ1-1; D is undetermined. The CDR3 spans 14 residues. Trimming left V 3 bases short and J 0 bases short, with 8 bases between. Per the germline V gene, CDR1 is SGHVS and CDR2 is FNYEAQ. The CDR3 DNA sequence: TGTGCCAGCAGCTTTCGGCTCATGAACACTGAAGCTTTCTTT. Translating it yields CASSFRLMNTEAFF.

Note on this clonotype: A much more abundant neighbour one base away suggests this may be a read error. The chain recombines TRBV12-3 or TRBV12-4 with TRBJ2-3; D unclear. Trimming took off 7 bases at V and 5 bases at J, with 10 bases between the two ends. The CDR3 contains 12 residues. CDR3 coding DNA: TGTGCCAGCACCCTTAACAAAGATACGCAGTATTTT. It codes for CASTLNKDTQYF.

This clonotype is classed as medium-sized. The chain recombines TRBV10-3 with TRBJ2-7, with 7 bases lining up with TRBD1. The CDR3 spans 14 residues. Trimming cost V 2 bases and J 3 bases; bases outside gene matches: 4. Germline CDR1 and CDR2: ENHRY and SYGVKD. The CDR3 DNA follows: TGTGCCATCAGTGAGCCGGGACAGAGCTACGAGCAGTACTTC. It specifies CAISEPGQSYEQYF.

This chain uses TRBV28 with TRBJ1-2, with D maybe TRBD1 (5 bases). Looked up from germline, CDR1 is MDHEN and CDR2 is SYDVKM. The CDR3 consists of 12 residues. V lost 1 base and J 13 bases, leaving 13 bases between the germline ends. The CDR3 DNA reads TGTGCCAGCAGTTTATCTTCCGGGGCCGGCACCTTC. The encoded protein is CASSLSSGAGTF.

This clonotype was observed at least ten times. The V gene is TRBV19, the J gene TRBJ1-1, with D unresolved. The CDR3 loop spans 12 amino acids. The V end was cut by 3 bases, the J end by 3 bases, with 5 bases between. Germline lookup yields CDR1 LNHDA and CDR2 SQIVND (reference sequence). The CDR3 here is CASSMVYTEAFF. The CDR3 coding sequence is TGTGCCAGTAGTATGGTCTACACTGAAGCTTTCTTT.

This clonotype was picked up a small number of times. The chain is built from TRBV27 and TRBJ2-7; no clear D gene. CDR1 and CDR2 from the germline V gene are MNHEY and SMNVEV (reference sequence). The CDR3 is 13 residues long. The ends were cut back, 8 bases at V and 3 bases at J, with 14 bases in the middle. Here the CDR3 DNA reads TGTGCCAGCCGCCCGGGTGGGTACTACGAGCAGTACTTC. It encodes CASRPGGYYEQYF.

This clonotype has at least ten counts. V and J are TRBV27 and TRBJ2-1, with TRBD2 matching 14 bases. The CDR3 has 17 amino acids. Losses at the gene ends were 8 bases for V and 4 bases for J; bases not matched to a gene: 10. CDR1 and CDR2 (germline): MNHEY, SMNVEV (reference sequence). The DNA of the CDR3 is TGTGCCAGCGGGACTAGCGGGAGCCCTTGGGGGTACAATGAGCAGTTCTTC. Its protein is CASGTSGSPWGYNEQFF.

By sample fraction, this clonotype is medium-sized. V gene TRBV4-1 combines with J gene TRBJ2-1; D gene unclear. Germline values: CDR1 MGHRA, CDR2 YSYEKL. Trimming removed 4 bases at V and 2 bases at J, with 6 bases between. There are 13 residues in the CDR3. The CDR3 is CASSRTPYNEQFF. Written as DNA, the CDR3 is TGCGCCAGCAGCCGTACACCCTACAATGAGCAGTTCTTC.

On this clonotype itself: One end of the junction fails to match germline, which may point to a read error. J is TRBJ2-7 and V is TRBV27, with D perhaps TRBD2 (6 bases). The CDR3 extends over 14 amino acids. Germline CDR1 is MNHEY and CDR2 is SMNVEV (reference sequence). The CDR3 reads CASSDGTRRYGQYF. CDR3 nucleotides: TGTGCCAGCAGCGACGGGACTCGTCGATACGGGCAGTACTTC.

This clonotype was counted a single time. A much bigger clone sits one base away, suggesting this may be a read error. The CDR3 DNA is TGTGCCAGCAGTTCCTTGACAACACCTGGAAACACCATATATTTT. It codes for CASSSLTTPGNTIYF. The rearrangement uses TRBV27 and TRBJ1-3, with D hard to call. V lost 4 bases and J lost 2, with 12 bases in between. CDR1 is MNHEY and CDR2 is SMNVEV in the germline V gene (reference sequence). CDR3 length equals 15 residues.